The 30 T cell receptor beta chains below come from one sample, sequenced in a study of T-cell reconstitution after alpha-beta-depleted transplantation in children. Construction of the TCRbeta library involved unique molecular identifiers. TCRdb re-called the PCR reads with MiXCR, one entry per CDR3 protein. Of more than 450,000 distinct CDR3 sequences listed, 15% to 20% are singletons. Sequencing used PBMCs from the stem cell graft donor, obtained from the stem cell graft. The source of these receptors is a human donor who donated a stem cell graft to a child with acute lymphoblastic leukemia.

The V and J genes are TRBV20-1 and TRBJ1-1, with no clear D. Between the trimmed V and J ends, which lost 1 base and 0 bases, there was a span of 18 bases. The germline gives CDR1 DFQATT, CDR2 SNEGSKA (reference sequence). CDR3 size: 17 residues. In DNA, the CDR3 is TGCAGTGCTAGAGTAGGCGTCACCTCTCGGATGAACACTGAAGCTTTCTTT. The encoded protein is CSARVGVTSRMNTEAFF.

The sample holds a few counts of this clonotype. This rearrangement joins TRBV11-3 to TRBJ2-1, with TRBD1 as a possible D gene (6 bases). V lost 8 bases and J lost 7, with 9 bases in between. The CDR3 contains 11 residues. The germline V gene encodes CDR1 SGHNT and CDR2 YENEEA. This CDR3 reads CASGRGNEQFF. For the CDR3, the DNA is TGTGCCAGCGGTAGGGGGAATGAGCAGTTCTTC.

This chain uses TRBV10-3 with TRBJ2-3, with D possibly TRBD2 on 5 matching bases. Trimming removed 3 bases at V and 2 bases at J, with 9 bases between. Germline-derived CDR1 and CDR2 are ENHRY and SYGVKD. The CDR3 is 14 amino acids. CDR3 sequence: CAISERGFTDTQYF. CDR3 nucleotides: TGTGCCATCAGTGAAAGAGGGTTCACAGATACGCAGTATTTT.

This clonotype was found many times. The V call is TRBV10-3, the J call TRBJ2-3; D is unresolved. Per the germline V gene, CDR1 is ENHRY and CDR2 is SYGVKD. The CDR3 covers 13 residues. Trimming stripped 2 bases from V and 3 bases from J, with 6 bases between. CDR3 sequence (DNA): TGTGCCATCAGTGAGGGGTCGACAGATACGCAGTATTTT. As protein: CAISEGSTDTQYF.

The gene calls are TRBV10-3 and TRBJ1-2; a possible D gene is TRBD1 (6 bases). V was pared by 2 bases and J by 4 bases, with 11 bases between. In germline, CDR1 is ENHRY, CDR2 SYGVKD. This CDR3 spans 14 amino acids. The CDR3 spells CAISEDRRFYGYTF. DNA for the CDR3: TGTGCCATCAGTGAGGACAGGCGTTTCTATGGCTACACCTTC.

There are many counts of this clonotype. The V call is TRBV29-1, the J call TRBJ2-5; possibly TRBD1 for D (6 bases). The CDR3 is 15 amino acids. Germline V lookup: CDR1 SQVTM, CDR2 ANQGSEA. V dropped 6 bases and J dropped 9 bases, with 26 bases sitting between them. CDR3 residues: CSVGKVGGAPYPQYF. The CDR3 region has the DNA TGCAGCGTGGGAAAAGTAGGGGGAGCGCCGTATCCCCAGTACTTC.

The chain couples TRBV7-9 to TRBJ2-7; D assignment may be TRBD1 or TRBD2 (5 bases each). Trimming removed 5 bases at V and 5 bases at J, with 19 bases between. This CDR3 comprises 15 residues. Germline assignment: CDR1 SEHNR and CDR2 FQNEAQ (reference sequence). The CDR3 sequence is CASSPVSGAGHEQYF. CDR3 DNA: TGTGCCAGCAGCCCTGTCTCCGGGGCGGGCCACGAGCAGTACTTC.

The V call is TRBV6-1, the J call TRBJ1-2; D unclear. The CDR3 extends over 14 amino acids. V was pared by 2 bases and J by 8 bases, with 15 bases between. Germline V lookup: CDR1 MNHNS, CDR2 SASEGT. The CDR3 spells CASSEPGFSGGYTF. Written as DNA, the CDR3 is TGTGCCAGCAGTGAACCCGGGTTTTCCGGCGGCTACACCTTC.

This clonotype was counted a few times. The chain carries TRBV5-1 and TRBJ2-7; TRBD1 matches 8 bases. CDR1 is SGHRS and CDR2 is YFSETQ in the germline V gene. This CDR3 comprises 13 residues. The J segment lost 4 bases and the V segment lost 7 bases, leaving 7 bases of the junction unmatched. The CDR3 DNA reads TGCGCCAGCCGGACAGGGACGCAATACGAGCAGTACTTC. Its translation is CASRTGTQYEQYF. Full variable domain (outside the CDR3, taken from reference TRBV5-1 and TRBJ2-7): KAGVTQTPRYLIKTRGQQVTLSCSPISGHRSVSWYQQTPGQGLQFLFEYFSETQRNKGNFPGRFSGRQFSNSRSEMNVSTLELGDSALYLCASRTGTQYEQYFGPGTRLTVT.

The chain employs TRBV7-2 and TRBJ2-1; D not certain. Germline V gene data show CDR1 as SGHTA and CDR2 as FQGNSA. The CDR3 is 19 residues long. V was cut by 5 bases and J by 0 bases, with 23 bases left in between. This CDR3 is CASSPSTGSPSTSYNEQFF. The CDR3 DNA reads as TGTGCCAGCAGCCCATCCACGGGTAGCCCTTCCACCTCCTACAATGAGCAGTTCTTC.

The chain combines TRBV27 with TRBJ2-3; D perhaps matches TRBD2 (6 bases). Per the germline V gene, CDR1 is MNHEY and CDR2 is SMNVEV (reference sequence). V lost 6 bases and J lost 4, with 14 bases in between. The CDR3 is made up of 14 amino acids. The DNA of the CDR3 is TGTGCCAGCAGCGGGACTTACGGACCAGATACGCAGTATTTT. Its protein product is CASSGTYGPDTQYF.

The chain carries TRBV29-1 and TRBJ1-3, with D possibly TRBD1 on 5 matching bases. The CDR3 runs to 14 residues. Looked up from germline, CDR1 is SQVTM and CDR2 is ANQGSEA. V lost 6 bases, J lost 0 bases, and 12 bases lay in between. The CDR3 DNA follows: TGCAGCGTGGGGGACGGAGTCTCTGGAAACACCATATATTTT. This encodes CSVGDGVSGNTIYF.

This clonotype has at least ten counts. CDR3 region: CASSFGTGVYEQYF. DNA of the CDR3: TGTGCCAGCAGTTTCGGGACAGGGGTCTACGAGCAGTACTTC. The chain joins TRBV27 to TRBJ2-7; 10 bases align to TRBD1. V shed 3 bases and J 3 bases; nucleotides not matched to a gene: 2. The CDR3 runs 14 residues. Germline lookup yields CDR1 MNHEY and CDR2 SMNVEV (reference sequence).

The chain has TRBV20-1 and TRBJ1-5, with 7 positions matching TRBD1. The CDR3 totals 13 residues. Germline CDR1 and CDR2: DFQATT and SNEGSKA (reference sequence). V shed 5 bases, J shed 3 bases, and the junction held 4 bases outside the gene matches. The CDR3 here is CSALQGFNQPQHF. The CDR3 DNA sequence: TGCAGTGCTTTACAGGGGTTCAATCAGCCCCAGCATTTT.

This chain connects TRBV29-1 to TRBJ2-2; 10 bases line up with TRBD2. The V gene end was trimmed by 0 bases and the J gene end by 0 bases; junction bases not matched to a gene: 4. From germline, CDR1 is SQVTM and CDR2 ANQGSEA. This CDR3 has 17 residues. The CDR3 DNA is TGCAGCGTTGAAGACTACGGACTAGCGGCGAACACCGGGGAGCTGTTTTTT. Protein sequence: CSVEDYGLAANTGELFF.

This clonotype has a handful of counts. A read error may produce the germline difference seen at one junction end. The gene calls are TRBV5-1 and TRBJ1-1; D unresolved. The germline CDR1 and CDR2 sequences are SGHRS and YFSETQ. The length of the CDR3 is 15 residues. This CDR3 reads CVSQNPGKGNTEAFF. CDR3 in DNA: TGCGTCAGCCAGAATCCGGGAAAGGGGAACACTGAAGCTTTCTTT.

The CDR3 region has the DNA TGTGCCAGCAGCCGGGGATGGACCTCCTACGAGCAGTACTTC. It translates to CASSRGWTSYEQYF. V usage is TRBV9 and J usage is TRBJ2-7; tentative D call: TRBD2 (5 bases). Germline loops: CDR1 SGDLS, CDR2 YYNGEE. Trimming stripped 4 bases from V and 0 bases from J, with 11 bases between. The CDR3 length is 14 residues.

The chain joins TRBV7-2 to TRBJ2-5, with a tentative D call TRBD2 (6 bases). Germline V gene lookup returns CDR1 SGHTA and CDR2 FQGNSA. With 5 bases removed from V and 2 bases from J, the gap between germline ends came to 9 bases. There are 13 residues in the CDR3. CDR3 sequence reads: CASSAGLQETQYF. In nucleotides, the CDR3 is TGTGCCAGCAGCGCGGGACTTCAAGAGACCCAGTACTTC.

This clonotype was observed once. This rearrangement joins TRBV7-9 to TRBJ2-1; TRBD1 matches at 9 bases. The CDR3 is made up of 15 amino acids. With 4 bases clipped from V and 4 bases from J, the junction kept 5 bases outside the gene matches. Germline lookup yields CDR1 SEHNR and CDR2 FQNEAQ (reference sequence). CDR3 protein: CASSSRDREYNEQFF. DNA of the CDR3: TGTGCCAGCAGCTCCCGGGACAGGGAGTACAATGAGCAGTTCTTC.

This clonotype was observed a few times. This chain uses TRBV27 with TRBJ2-7, with 8 nucleotides matching TRBD1. The CDR3 totals 15 residues. The ends lost 10 bases at V and 3 bases at J; junction bases unmatched: 14. Germline CDR1 reads MNHEY; CDR2 reads SMNVEV (reference sequence). This chain's CDR3 is CAIRGGGQGIYEQYF. The CDR3 coding sequence is TGTGCCATCCGAGGAGGAGGACAGGGAATCTACGAGCAGTACTTC.

This clonotype was recorded a few times. The rearrangement links TRBV29-1 to TRBJ2-7; TRBD1 might be the D (5 bases). Per the germline V gene, CDR1 is SQVTM and CDR2 is ANQGSEA. Between the trimmed V and J ends, which lost 6 bases and 3 bases, there was a span of 6 bases. The CDR3 runs to 10 residues. In nucleotides, the CDR3 is TGCAGCGTACAGGACTACGAGCAGTACTTC. Its translation: CSVQDYEQYF.

The V and J genes are TRBV6-1 and TRBJ2-1; 7 positions agree with TRBD2. Unmatched junction bases numbered 10, after V lost 6 bases and J lost 5 bases. The germline V gene has CDR1 MNHNS and CDR2 SASEGT. The CDR3 is 15 amino acids. The CDR3 DNA is TGTGCCAGCAGGGAACGAAAAAGCGGGAACAATGAGCAGTTCTTC. This sequence encodes CASRERKSGNNEQFF.

This clonotype was seen only a few times. The chain employs TRBV12-3 or TRBV12-4 and TRBJ1-2, with D unclear. CDR3 size: 13 residues. V lost 6 bases to trimming and J lost 3 bases, with 11 bases between them. In DNA, the CDR3 is TGTGCCAGCAGCCACGGTGGGGACTATGGCTACACCTTC. Amino acid sequence: CASSHGGDYGYTF.

The chain employs TRBV12-3 or TRBV12-4 and TRBJ1-2; D ambiguous. CDR3 size: 12 residues. With 4 bases removed from V and 4 bases from J, the gap between germline ends came to 7 bases. The CDR3 DNA reads TGTGCCAGCAGTTCTGACACCTATGGCTACACCTTC. It yields the protein CASSSDTYGYTF.

This clonotype has only a few counts. The chain combines TRBV11-1 with TRBJ2-7, with D possibly matching TRBD1 (5 bases). The ends were cut back, 4 bases at V and 5 bases at J, with 18 bases in the middle. The CDR3 is 15 residues long. The germline gives CDR1 SGHAT, CDR2 FQDESV (reference sequence). CDR3 DNA sequence: TGTGCCAGCAGCTCCTTACAGGAACCCTCTAACGAGCAGTACTTC. Amino acid sequence: CASSSLQEPSNEQYF.

The chain has TRBV7-9 and TRBJ2-1; D is uncertain. V shed 2 bases and J shed 8 bases, with 13 bases lying between them. This CDR3 contains 14 residues. Germline lookup yields CDR1 SEHNR and CDR2 FQNEAQ (reference sequence). CDR3 sequence (DNA): TGTGCCAGCAGCTTATTATCTTCCTGGGATGAGCAGTTCTTC. Translating it yields CASSLLSSWDEQFF.

The chain links TRBV27 to TRBJ2-1; 9 bases map to TRBD1. CDR3 length equals 12 residues. The ends lost 3 bases at V and 10 bases at J; junction bases unmatched: 1. CDR1 and CDR2 from the germline V gene are MNHEY and SMNVEV (reference sequence). CDR3 sequence reads: CASSFGQGEQFF. CDR3 nucleotides: TGTGCCAGCAGTTTCGGACAGGGGGAGCAGTTCTTC.

The rearrangement joins TRBV6-2 or TRBV6-3 to TRBJ1-2, with 8 bases that match TRBD1. Germline values: CDR1 MNHEY, CDR2 SVGEGT. The V and J ends lost 7 bases and 6 bases, in that order; junction bases with no gene match: 7. The CDR3 runs to 13 residues. For the CDR3, the DNA is TGTGCCAGCACGGTCGACAGGGGCCATGGCTACACCTTC. Protein: CASTVDRGHGYTF.

This clonotype was counted between two and nine times. The chain is built from TRBV9 and TRBJ2-7, with D perhaps TRBD1 (6 bases). Trimming pared 2 bases from V and 5 bases from J, leaving 14 bases between. CDR3 size: 14 residues. From germline, CDR1 is SGDLS and CDR2 YYNGEE. CDR3 nucleotide sequence: TGTGCCAGCAGCGTGGACGGGACAAAAAACGAGCAGTACTTC. Translating gives CASSVDGTKNEQYF.

On this clonotype itself: The junction differs from germline at one of its ends, possibly a read error. The chain joins TRBV9 to TRBJ2-1; possible D gene TRBD2, 5 bases. CDR3 size: 10 residues. The germline V gene has CDR1 SGDLS and CDR2 YYNGEE. The CDR3 sequence: CASSPSSSHF. The CDR3 region has the DNA TGTGCCAGCAGCCCTAGCTCTAGCCACTTC.